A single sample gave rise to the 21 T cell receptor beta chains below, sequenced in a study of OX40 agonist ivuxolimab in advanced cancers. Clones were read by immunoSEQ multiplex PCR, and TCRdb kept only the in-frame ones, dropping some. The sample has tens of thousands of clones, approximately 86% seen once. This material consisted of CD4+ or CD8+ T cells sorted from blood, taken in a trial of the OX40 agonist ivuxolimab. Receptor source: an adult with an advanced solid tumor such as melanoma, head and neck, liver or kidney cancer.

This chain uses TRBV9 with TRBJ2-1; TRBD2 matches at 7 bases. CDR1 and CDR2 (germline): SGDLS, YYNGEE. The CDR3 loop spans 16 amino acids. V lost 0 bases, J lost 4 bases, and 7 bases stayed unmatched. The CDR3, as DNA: TGTGCCAGCAGCGTAGGGAGCGGGGTACCTTACAATGAGCAGTTCTTC. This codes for CASSVGSGVPYNEQFF.

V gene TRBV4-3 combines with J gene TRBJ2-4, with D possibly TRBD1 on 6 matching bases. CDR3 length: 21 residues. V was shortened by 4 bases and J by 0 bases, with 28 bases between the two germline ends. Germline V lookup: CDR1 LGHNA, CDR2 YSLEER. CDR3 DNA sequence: TGCGCCAGCAGCCCTACAGGGTTCTTGGGTCGACTGACTATAGCCAAAAACATTCAGTACTTC. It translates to CASSPTGFLGRLTIAKNIQYF.

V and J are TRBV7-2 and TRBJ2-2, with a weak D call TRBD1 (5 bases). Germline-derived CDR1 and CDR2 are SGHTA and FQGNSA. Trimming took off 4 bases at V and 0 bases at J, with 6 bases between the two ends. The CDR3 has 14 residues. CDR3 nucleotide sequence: TGTGCCAGCAGCTCGACAGCGAACACCGGGGAGCTGTTTTTT. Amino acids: CASSSTANTGELFF.

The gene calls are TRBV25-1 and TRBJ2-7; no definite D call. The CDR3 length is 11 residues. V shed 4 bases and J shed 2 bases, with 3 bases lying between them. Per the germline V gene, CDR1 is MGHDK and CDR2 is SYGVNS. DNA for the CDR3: TGTGCCAGCAGTGTCACCTACGAGCAGTACTTC. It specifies CASSVTYEQYF.

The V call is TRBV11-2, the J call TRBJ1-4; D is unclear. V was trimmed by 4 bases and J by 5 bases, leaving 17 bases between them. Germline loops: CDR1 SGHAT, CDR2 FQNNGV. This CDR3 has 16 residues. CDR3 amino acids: CASSSYSTVQNEKLFF. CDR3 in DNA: TGTGCCAGCAGCTCGTACTCGACCGTCCAAAATGAAAAACTGTTTTTT.

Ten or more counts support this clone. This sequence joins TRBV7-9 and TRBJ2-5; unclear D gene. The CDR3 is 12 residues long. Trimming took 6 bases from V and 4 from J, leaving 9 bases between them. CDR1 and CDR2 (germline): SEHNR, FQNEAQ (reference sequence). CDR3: CASSSQTETQYF. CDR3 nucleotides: TGTGCCAGCAGTTCCCAGACAGAGACCCAGTACTTC. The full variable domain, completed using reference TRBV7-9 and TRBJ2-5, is DTGVSQNPRHKITKRGQNVTFRCDPISEHNRLYWYRQTLGQGPEFLTYFQNEAQLEKSRLLSDRFSAERPKGSFSTLEIQRTEQGDSAMYLCASSSQTETQYFGPGTRLLVL.

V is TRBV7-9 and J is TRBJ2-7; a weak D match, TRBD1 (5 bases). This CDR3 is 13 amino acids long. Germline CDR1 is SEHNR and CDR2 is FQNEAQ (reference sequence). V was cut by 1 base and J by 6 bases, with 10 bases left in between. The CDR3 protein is CASSLGSQGEQYF. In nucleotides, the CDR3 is TGTGCCAGCAGCTTAGGGAGTCAGGGCGAGCAGTACTTC. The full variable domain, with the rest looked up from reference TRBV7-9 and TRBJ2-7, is DTGVSQNPRHKITKRGQNVTFRCDPISEHNRLYWYRQTLGQGPEFLTYFQNEAQLEKSRLLSDRFSAERPKGSFSTLEIQRTEQGDSAMYLCASSLGSQGEQYFGPGTRLTVT.

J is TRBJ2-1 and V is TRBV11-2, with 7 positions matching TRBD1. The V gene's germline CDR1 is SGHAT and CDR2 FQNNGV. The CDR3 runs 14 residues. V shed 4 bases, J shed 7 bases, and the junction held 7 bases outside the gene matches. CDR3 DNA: TGTGCCAGCAGCTCCTCGACAGGGCAAAATGAGCAGTTCTTC. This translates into CASSSSTGQNEQFF. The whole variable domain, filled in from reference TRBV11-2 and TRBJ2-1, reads EAGVAQSPRYKIIEKRQSVAFWCNPISGHATLYWYQQILGQGPKLLIQFQNNGVVDDSQLPKDRFSAERLKGVDSTLKIQPAKLEDSAVYLCASSSSTGQNEQFFGPGTRLTVL.

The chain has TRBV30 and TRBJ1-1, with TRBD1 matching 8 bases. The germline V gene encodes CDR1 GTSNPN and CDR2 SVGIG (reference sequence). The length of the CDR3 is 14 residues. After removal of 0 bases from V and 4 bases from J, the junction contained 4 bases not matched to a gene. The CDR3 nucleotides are TGTGCCTGGAGTGTAGGACAGGGAAGCACTGAAGCTTTCTTT. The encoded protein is CAWSVGQGSTEAFF.

CDR3: CASSVDRGLSATNEKLFF. CDR3 nucleotides: TGTGCCAGCAGTGTGGACAGGGGACTGAGTGCAACTAATGAAAAACTGTTTTTT. The chain is built from TRBV6-1 and TRBJ1-4, with TRBD1 matching 9 bases. This CDR3 has 18 residues. The ends lost 4 bases at V and 0 bases at J; junction bases unmatched: 9. Germline CDR1 and CDR2: MNHNS and SASEGT.

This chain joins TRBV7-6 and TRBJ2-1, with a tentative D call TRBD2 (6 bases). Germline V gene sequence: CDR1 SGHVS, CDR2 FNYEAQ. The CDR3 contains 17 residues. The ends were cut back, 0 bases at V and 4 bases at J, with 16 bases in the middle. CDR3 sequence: CASSLATSRRPYNEQFF. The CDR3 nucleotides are TGTGCCAGCAGCTTAGCAACTAGCCGCCGACCTTACAATGAGCAGTTCTTC.

CDR3 amino acids: CASVSGDNSYEQYF. CDR3 bases: TGTGCCAGCGTATCCGGGGACAACTCCTACGAGCAGTACTTC. The J gene is TRBJ2-7, the V gene TRBV7-8, with D maybe TRBD1 (6 bases). CDR3 length: 14 amino acids. V gave up 8 bases and J gave up 0 bases, with 14 bases separating them. Germline V gives CDR1 SGHVS, CDR2 FQNEAQ.

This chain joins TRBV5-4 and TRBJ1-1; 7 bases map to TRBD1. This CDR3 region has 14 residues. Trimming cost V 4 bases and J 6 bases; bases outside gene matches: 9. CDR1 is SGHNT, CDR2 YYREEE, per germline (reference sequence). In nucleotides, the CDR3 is TGTGCCAGCAGCCAACTACAGGGGATGGCTGAAGCTTTCTTT. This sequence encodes CASSQLQGMAEAFF. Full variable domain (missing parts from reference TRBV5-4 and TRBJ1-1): ETGVTQSPTHLIKTRGQQVTLRCSSQSGHNTVSWYQQALGQGPQFIFQYYREEENGRGNFPPRFSGLQFPNYSSELNVNALELDDSALYLCASSQLQGMAEAFFGQGTRLTVV.

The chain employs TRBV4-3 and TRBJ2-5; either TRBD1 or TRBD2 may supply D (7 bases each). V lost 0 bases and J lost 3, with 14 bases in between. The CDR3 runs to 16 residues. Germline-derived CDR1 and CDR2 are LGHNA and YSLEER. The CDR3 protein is CASSQDTAGGEETQYF. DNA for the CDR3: TGCGCCAGCAGCCAAGATACGGCAGGGGGGGAAGAGACCCAGTACTTC.

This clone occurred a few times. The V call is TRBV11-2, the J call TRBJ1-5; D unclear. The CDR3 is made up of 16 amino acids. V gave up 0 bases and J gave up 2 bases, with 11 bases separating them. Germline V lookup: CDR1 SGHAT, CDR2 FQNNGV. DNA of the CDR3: TGTGCCAGCAGCTTAGACTGGTCAGTTGGCAATCAGCCCCAGCATTTT. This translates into CASSLDWSVGNQPQHF.

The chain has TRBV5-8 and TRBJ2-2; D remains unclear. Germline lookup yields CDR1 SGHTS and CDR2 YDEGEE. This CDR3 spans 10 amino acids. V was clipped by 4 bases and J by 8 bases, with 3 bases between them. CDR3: CASSRGELFF. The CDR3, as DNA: TGTGCCAGCAGCCGGGGGGAGCTGTTTTTT.

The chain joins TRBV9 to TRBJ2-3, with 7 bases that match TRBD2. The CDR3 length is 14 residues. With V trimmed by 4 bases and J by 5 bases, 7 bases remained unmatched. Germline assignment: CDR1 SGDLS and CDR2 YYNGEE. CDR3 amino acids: CASSPGLYGDTQYF. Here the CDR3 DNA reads TGTGCCAGCAGCCCGGGACTATATGGAGATACGCAGTATTTT.

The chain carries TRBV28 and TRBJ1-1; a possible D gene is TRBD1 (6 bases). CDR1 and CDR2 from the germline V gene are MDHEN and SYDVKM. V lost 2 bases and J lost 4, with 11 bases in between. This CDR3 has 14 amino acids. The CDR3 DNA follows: TGTGCCAGCAGTTTACGGGGGCGCGGCACTGAAGCTTTCTTT. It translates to CASSLRGRGTEAFF.

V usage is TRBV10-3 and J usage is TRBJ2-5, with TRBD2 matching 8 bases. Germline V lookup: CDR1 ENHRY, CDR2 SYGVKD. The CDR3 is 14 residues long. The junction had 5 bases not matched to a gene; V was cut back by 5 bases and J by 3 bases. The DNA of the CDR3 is TGTGCCATCAGTTGGACTAGCTTAGAAGAGACCCAGTACTTC. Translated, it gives CAISWTSLEETQYF.

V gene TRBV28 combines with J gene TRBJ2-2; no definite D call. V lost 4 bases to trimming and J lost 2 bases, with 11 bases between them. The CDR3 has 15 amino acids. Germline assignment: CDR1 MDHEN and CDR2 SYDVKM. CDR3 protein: CASSSADRNTGELFF. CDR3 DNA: TGTGCCAGCAGTTCCGCGGACCGCAACACCGGGGAGCTGTTTTTT.

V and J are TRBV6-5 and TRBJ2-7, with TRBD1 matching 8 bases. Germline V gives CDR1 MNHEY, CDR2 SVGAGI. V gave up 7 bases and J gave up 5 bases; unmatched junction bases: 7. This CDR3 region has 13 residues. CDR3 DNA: TGTGCCAGCATCGGACAGGGAGCCCACGAGCAGTACTTC. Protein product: CASIGQGAHEQYF.